Shown below are 27 T cell receptor beta chains from a single sample sequenced in a study of blood T cell repertoires in COVID-19. Sequencing was performed with immunoSEQ multiplex PCR; in TCRdb, only in-frame clones are kept and a portion is missing. The table shows approximately 56,000 clones, with 81% occurring only once. Sequenced sample: peripheral blood. The source of these receptors is a woman older than 75 with COVID-19, enrolled during active disease.

This clone was observed a handful of times. V usage is TRBV7-9 and J usage is TRBJ2-7; 10 nucleotides line up with TRBD2. Germline CDR1 reads SEHNR; CDR2 reads FQNEAQ (reference sequence). This CDR3 is built from 15 residues. The J segment lost 3 bases and the V segment lost 6 bases, leaving 8 bases of the junction unmatched. CDR3: CASSASGSGGYEQYF. DNA for the CDR3: TGTGCCAGCAGTGCTAGCGGGAGTGGGGGCTACGAGCAGTACTTC.

A few counts support this clone. The chain carries TRBV6-5 and TRBJ1-1; D not resolved. The germline V gene has CDR1 MNHEY and CDR2 SVGAGI. The germline V and J ends were trimmed by 0 bases and 4 bases, with 6 bases remaining between them. The CDR3 sequence is 13 residues long. The CDR3 DNA sequence: TGTGCCAGCAGTTACTCGGCGGGCACTGAAGCTTTCTTT. It specifies CASSYSAGTEAFF.

This clone was detected once. CDR3 coding DNA: TGTGCCAGCAGCGTATCCCCCCAACAGGATCCCCTCCACTTT. Translation: CASSVSPQQDPLHF. V gene TRBV9 combines with J gene TRBJ1-6; D may be TRBD1 (5 bases). Germline V gives CDR1 SGDLS, CDR2 YYNGEE. CDR3 length equals 14 residues. Trimming took off 1 base at V and 13 bases at J, with 15 bases between the two ends.

The chain employs TRBV7-2 and TRBJ2-1; 13 bases agree with TRBD2. This CDR3 is built from 18 residues. V was pared by 8 bases and J by 5 bases, with 15 bases of the junction left unmatched. The V gene's germline CDR1 is SGHTA and CDR2 FQGNSA. This CDR3 is CASHSGTSGMAINNEQFF. CDR3 bases: TGTGCCAGCCATTCCGGGACTAGCGGGATGGCGATCAACAATGAGCAGTTCTTC.

There are a few counts of this clone. The chain joins TRBV20-1 to TRBJ2-1; 11 nucleotides align to TRBD2. V dropped 3 bases and J dropped 1; count of bases not matched to a gene: 2. The germline V gene encodes CDR1 DFQATT and CDR2 SNEGSKA (reference sequence). CDR3 length: 15 amino acids. CDR3 in DNA: TGCAGTGCTAGTGCTAGCGGGAGGTCCTACAATGAGCAGTTCTTC. This encodes CSASASGRSYNEQFF.

This clone showed up just once. This chain links TRBV4-1 with TRBJ2-7; unclear D gene. The CDR3 is 14 residues long. V gave up 1 base and J gave up 3 bases, with 10 bases separating them. Germline V gives CDR1 MGHRA, CDR2 YSYEKL. The CDR3 is CASSQVSGYYEQYF. In DNA form, the CDR3 reads TGCGCCAGCAGCCAAGTATCCGGGTACTACGAGCAGTACTTC.

The chain is built from TRBV24-1 and TRBJ2-1; D is uncertain. CDR1 and CDR2 from the germline V gene are KGHDR and SFDVKD. The CDR3 extends over 13 amino acids. V lost 4 bases and J 6 bases, leaving 9 bases between the germline ends. The CDR3, as DNA: TGTGCCACCAGTGAGCCTAATTCCAATGAGCAGTTCTTC. Protein sequence: CATSEPNSNEQFF.

This chain links TRBV19 with TRBJ2-1, with 14 bases identical to TRBD2. Germline V gives CDR1 LNHDA, CDR2 SQIVND (reference sequence). This CDR3 has 16 residues. Trimming removed 6 bases from V and 3 bases from J; junction bases left unmatched: 4. As DNA, the CDR3 is TGTGCCAGTAGGGGACTAGCGGGAGAGGGCTACAATGAGCAGTTCTTC. It encodes CASRGLAGEGYNEQFF.

The chain combines TRBV6-4 with TRBJ2-1; 7 bases map to TRBD2. V lost 5 bases and J lost 5; bases outside the gene matches: 3. Germline V gene sequence: CDR1 MRHNA, CDR2 SNTAGT. The CDR3 is 13 residues long. This chain's CDR3 is CASSKAGNNEQFF. The CDR3 DNA is TGTGCCAGCAGTAAAGCGGGGAACAATGAGCAGTTCTTC.

This clone has just a few counts. The rearrangement joins TRBV29-1 to TRBJ1-2; 8 bases are shared with TRBD1. Germline assignment: CDR1 SQVTM and CDR2 ANQGSEA. J was trimmed by 3 bases and V by 5 bases; bases with no gene match: 2. CDR3 length equals 12 residues. The CDR3 is CSVSTGDYGYTF. For the CDR3, the DNA is TGCAGCGTTTCGACAGGGGACTATGGCTACACCTTC.

This sequence joins TRBV19 and TRBJ1-2, with D possibly being TRBD1 (6 bases). Trimming removed 7 bases from V and 3 bases from J, with 15 bases in between. Looked up from germline, CDR1 is LNHDA and CDR2 is SQIVND (reference sequence). This CDR3 spans 14 amino acids. In DNA, the CDR3 is TGTGCCAGTAACCGGGACACCGGCTACTATGGCTACACCTTC. Translating gives CASNRDTGYYGYTF.

The chain links TRBV5-1 to TRBJ2-6; no reliable D call. The CDR3 loop spans 14 amino acids. Looked up from germline, CDR1 is SGHRS and CDR2 is YFSETQ. V was shortened by 2 bases and J by 1 base, with 4 bases between the two germline ends. In nucleotides, the CDR3 is TGCGCCAGCAGCTTTAATTCTGGGGCCAACGTCCTGACTTTC. It codes for CASSFNSGANVLTF.

The chain combines TRBV19 with TRBJ1-1, with D tentatively TRBD1 (6 bases). This CDR3 comprises 15 residues. Trimming stripped 1 base from V and 2 bases from J, with 11 bases between. CDR1 is LNHDA, CDR2 SQIVND, per germline (reference sequence). CDR3: CASSIGPGANTEAFF. The CDR3 DNA reads as TGTGCCAGTAGTATAGGGCCAGGGGCAAACACTGAAGCTTTCTTT.

V usage is TRBV28 and J usage is TRBJ2-7; tentatively, D is TRBD2 (7 bases). CDR3 length: 14 residues. CDR1 and CDR2 from the germline V gene are MDHEN and SYDVKM. V dropped 7 bases and J dropped 3 bases, with 16 bases sitting between them. CDR3 sequence reads: CASKNRGGIYEQYF. The CDR3 DNA follows: TGTGCCAGCAAGAATAGGGGGGGAATCTACGAGCAGTACTTC.

The CDR3 region has the DNA TGCGCCAGCACCCAGTCTACTGAAGCTTTCTTT. It specifies CASTQSTEAFF. This chain connects TRBV10-2 to TRBJ1-1; no clear D gene. Germline assignment: CDR1 WSHSY and CDR2 SAAADI. CDR3 size: 11 residues. Deletions cut 7 bases from V and 5 bases from J, with 8 bases between.

CDR3 in amino acids: CASSESRRDRGAGELFF. The CDR3 DNA reads as TGTGCCAGCAGTGAAAGTCGGCGGGACAGGGGGGCCGGGGAGCTGTTTTTT. The gene calls are TRBV6-1 and TRBJ2-2, with TRBD1 identical over 11 bases. Germline assignment: CDR1 MNHNS and CDR2 SASEGT. The CDR3 covers 17 residues. The ends lost 2 bases at V and 6 bases at J; junction bases unmatched: 8.

V is TRBV30 and J is TRBJ2-2; TRBD2 aligns across 8 bases. Germline V gives CDR1 GTSNPN, CDR2 SVGIG (reference sequence). Trimming cost V 4 bases and J 2 bases; bases outside gene matches: 9. The CDR3 extends over 16 amino acids. The CDR3 protein is CAWKGRTSLNTGELFF. The CDR3 DNA is TGTGCCTGGAAAGGGAGGACTAGCTTAAACACCGGGGAGCTGTTTTTT.

The CDR3 loop is CASSWGQKNYGYTF. CDR3 bases: TGTGCCAGCAGTTGGGGACAGAAGAACTATGGCTACACCTTC. The rearrangement joins TRBV28 to TRBJ1-2, with 7 bases aligning to TRBD1. Germline lookup yields CDR1 MDHEN and CDR2 SYDVKM. J gave up 2 bases and V 4 bases, and 4 bases lay outside the gene matches. The CDR3 is 14 residues long.

This chain uses TRBV4-1 with TRBJ2-1, with 8 nucleotides matching TRBD1. J was trimmed by 4 bases and V by 3 bases; bases with no gene match: 8. Germline V gene sequence: CDR1 MGHRA, CDR2 YSYEKL. There are 16 residues in the CDR3. The CDR3 spells CASSQKTGTGYNEQFF. The CDR3 DNA is TGCGCCAGCAGCCAGAAGACCGGGACAGGTTACAATGAGCAGTTCTTC.

This clone was seen only once. The genes are TRBV7-9 and TRBJ2-7; 7 nucleotides agree with TRBD2. The J segment lost 3 bases and the V segment lost 1 base, leaving 6 bases of the junction unmatched. The germline CDR1 and CDR2 sequences are SEHNR and FQNEAQ (reference sequence). The CDR3 covers 15 residues. CDR3 residues: CASSLGPAGNYEQYF. The CDR3 DNA sequence: TGTGCCAGCAGCTTAGGGCCAGCGGGAAACTACGAGCAGTACTTC.

The genes are TRBV14 and TRBJ2-1; D is unresolved. Germline loops: CDR1 SGHDN, CDR2 FVKESK. Trimming removed 11 bases at V and 8 bases at J, with 16 bases between. The CDR3 extends over 12 amino acids. The CDR3 reads CAGRNAHHEQFF. In nucleotides, the CDR3 is TGTGCCGGTCGAAATGCGCACCATGAGCAGTTCTTC.

The chain combines TRBV5-8 with TRBJ2-1; a weak D match, TRBD2 (6 bases). Trimming removed 2 bases from V and 2 bases from J, with 11 bases in between. Germline CDR1 reads SGHTS; CDR2 reads YDEGEE. This CDR3 contains 15 residues. The CDR3 region is CASSFFGGTYNEQFF. CDR3 nucleotide sequence: TGTGCCAGCAGCTTTTTTGGCGGGACCTACAATGAGCAGTTCTTC.

The chain carries TRBV2 and TRBJ2-7; maybe TRBD2 (5 bases). The CDR3 runs 11 residues. The V gene lost 6 bases and the J gene lost 8 bases, with 11 bases spanning the gap. CDR1 and CDR2 (germline): SNHLY, FYNNEI. CDR3 in amino acids: CASRQLGKQYF. DNA of the CDR3: TGTGCCAGCAGACAACTAGGAAAGCAGTACTTC.

There are a few counts of this clone. The chain combines TRBV7-6 with TRBJ2-5; 7 nucleotides agree with TRBD2. After removal of 5 bases from V and 4 bases from J, the junction contained 7 bases not matched to a gene. Germline values: CDR1 SGHVS, CDR2 FNYEAQ. There are 14 residues in the CDR3. In DNA form, the CDR3 reads TGTGCCAGCAGCCTCAGTTCGGGAGGAGAGACCCAGTACTTC. Translating gives CASSLSSGGETQYF.

V usage is TRBV6-6 and J usage is TRBJ1-1, with TRBD1 matching 7 bases. CDR3 length: 14 residues. V lost 0 bases to trimming and J lost 10 bases; unmatched junction nucleotides: 8. Germline V gene data show CDR1 as MNHNY and CDR2 as SVGAGI (reference sequence). CDR3 sequence reads: CASSYSDTGVTAFF. For the CDR3, the DNA is TGTGCCAGCAGTTACTCGGATACAGGGGTGACAGCTTTCTTT.

The chain has TRBV27 and TRBJ2-2; D might be TRBD2 (5 bases). The V end was cut by 6 bases, the J end by 1 base, with 15 bases between. The CDR3 loop spans 16 amino acids. Germline V gene sequence: CDR1 MNHEY, CDR2 SMNVEV (reference sequence). CDR3 residues: CASSPLSGGNTGELFF. As DNA, the CDR3 is TGTGCCAGCAGCCCCTTGAGCGGAGGGAACACCGGGGAGCTGTTTTTT.

In this sample, this clone turned up a few times. The V call is TRBV5-1, the J call TRBJ1-1; no definite D call. The CDR3 extends over 12 amino acids. The V gene lost 7 bases and the J gene lost 4 bases, with 11 bases spanning the gap. Germline CDR1 SGHRS, CDR2 YFSETQ. CDR3 amino acids: CASRRDGTEAFF. Written as DNA, the CDR3 is TGCGCCAGCCGGCGGGATGGCACTGAAGCTTTCTTT.